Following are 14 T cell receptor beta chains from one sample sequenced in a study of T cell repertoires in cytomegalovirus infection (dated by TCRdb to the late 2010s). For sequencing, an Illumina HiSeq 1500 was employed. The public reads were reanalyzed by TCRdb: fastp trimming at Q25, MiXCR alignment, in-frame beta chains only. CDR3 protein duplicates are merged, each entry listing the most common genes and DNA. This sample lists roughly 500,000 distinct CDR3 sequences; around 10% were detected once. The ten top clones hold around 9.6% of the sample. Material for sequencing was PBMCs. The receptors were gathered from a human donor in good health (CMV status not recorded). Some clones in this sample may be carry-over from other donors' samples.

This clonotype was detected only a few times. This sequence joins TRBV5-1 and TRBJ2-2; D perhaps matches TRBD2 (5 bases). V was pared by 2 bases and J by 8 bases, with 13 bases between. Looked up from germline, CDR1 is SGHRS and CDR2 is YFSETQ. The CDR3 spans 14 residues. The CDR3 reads CASSFEWQRGELFF. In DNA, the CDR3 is TGCGCCAGCAGCTTTGAATGGCAGCGGGGGGAGCTGTTTTTT.

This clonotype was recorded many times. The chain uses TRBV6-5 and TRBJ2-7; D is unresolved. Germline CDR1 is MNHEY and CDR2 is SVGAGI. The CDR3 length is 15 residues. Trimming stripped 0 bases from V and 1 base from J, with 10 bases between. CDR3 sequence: CASSYSFGISYEQYF. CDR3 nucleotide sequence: TGTGCCAGCAGTTACTCATTCGGCATATCCTACGAGCAGTACTTC.

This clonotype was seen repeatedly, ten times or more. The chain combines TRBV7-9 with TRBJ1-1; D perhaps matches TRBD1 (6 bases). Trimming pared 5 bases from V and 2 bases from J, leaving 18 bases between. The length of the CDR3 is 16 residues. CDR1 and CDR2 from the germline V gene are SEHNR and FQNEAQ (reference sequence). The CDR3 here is CASSPRTGTRNTEAFF. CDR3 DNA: TGTGCCAGCAGCCCAAGAACCGGGACAAGAAACACTGAAGCTTTCTTT.

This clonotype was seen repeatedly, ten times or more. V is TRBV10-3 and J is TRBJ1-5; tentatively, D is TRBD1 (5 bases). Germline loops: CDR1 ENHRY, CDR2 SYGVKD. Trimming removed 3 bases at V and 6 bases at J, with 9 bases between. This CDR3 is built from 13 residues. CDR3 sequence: CAISERGPQPQHF. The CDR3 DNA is TGTGCCATCAGTGAAAGGGGCCCTCAGCCCCAGCATTTT.

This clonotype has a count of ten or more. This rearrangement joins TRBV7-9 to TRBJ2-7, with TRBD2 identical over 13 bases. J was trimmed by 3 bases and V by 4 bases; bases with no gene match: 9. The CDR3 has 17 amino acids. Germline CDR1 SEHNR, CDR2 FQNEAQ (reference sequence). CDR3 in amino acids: CASSSKTSGRSFYEQYF. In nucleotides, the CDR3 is TGTGCCAGCAGCTCGAAGACTAGCGGGAGGTCTTTCTACGAGCAGTACTTC.

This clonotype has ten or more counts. CDR3: CASFLAGASETQYF. In DNA form, the CDR3 reads TGTGCCAGTTTCTTAGCGGGAGCGTCGGAGACCCAGTACTTC. The chain carries TRBV5-4 and TRBJ2-5, with TRBD2 matching 9 bases. V lost 8 bases, J lost 5 bases, and 10 bases stayed unmatched. The CDR3 totals 14 residues. CDR1 is SGHNT and CDR2 is YYREEE in the germline V gene (reference sequence). The full variable domain, in which reference TRBV5-4 and TRBJ2-5 provide the parts outside the CDR3, is ETGVTQSPTHLIKTRGQQVTLRCSSQSGHNTVSWYQQALGQGPQFIFQYYREEENGRGNFPPRFSGLQFPNYSSELNVNALELDDSALYLCASFLAGASETQYFGPGTRLLVL.

CDR3 amino acids: CSAGGLAGNEQFF. CDR3 nucleotide sequence: TGCAGTGCTGGGGGACTAGCGGGGAATGAGCAGTTCTTC. The chain couples TRBV20-1 to TRBJ2-1, with 13 positions matching TRBD2. The V segment lost 5 bases and the J segment 7 bases; nucleotides outside the gene matches: 2. This CDR3 is 13 amino acids long. Looked up from germline, CDR1 is DFQATT and CDR2 is SNEGSKA (reference sequence).

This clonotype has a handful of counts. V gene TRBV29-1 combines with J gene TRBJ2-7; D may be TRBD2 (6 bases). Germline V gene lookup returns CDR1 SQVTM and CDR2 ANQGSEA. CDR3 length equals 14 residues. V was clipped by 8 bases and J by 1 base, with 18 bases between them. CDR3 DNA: TGCAGCATATGGACGGGGGTTAAATCCTACGAGCAGTACTTC. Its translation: CSIWTGVKSYEQYF.

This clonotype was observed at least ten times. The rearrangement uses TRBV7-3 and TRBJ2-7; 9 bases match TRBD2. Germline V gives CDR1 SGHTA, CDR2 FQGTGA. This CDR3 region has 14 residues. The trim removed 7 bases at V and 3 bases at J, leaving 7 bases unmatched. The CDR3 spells CASKASGRSYEQYF. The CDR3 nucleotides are TGTGCCAGCAAGGCGAGCGGGAGGAGCTACGAGCAGTACTTC.

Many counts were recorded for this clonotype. The CDR3 here is CASSSGQDFSYEQYF. In DNA, the CDR3 is TGTGCCAGCAGTTCGGGACAGGACTTTTCCTACGAGCAGTACTTC. This rearrangement joins TRBV7-9 to TRBJ2-7; TRBD1 aligns across 8 bases. Germline assignment: CDR1 SEHNR and CDR2 FQNEAQ (reference sequence). V was pared by 6 bases and J by 1 base, with 8 bases of the junction left unmatched. The CDR3 has 15 residues.

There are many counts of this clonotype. The CDR3 DNA is TGTGCCACCAAAGGCGGGTCCTACCCCCTCTCTGGAAACACCATATATTTT. Protein: CATKGGSYPLSGNTIYF. The rearrangement joins TRBV6-6 to TRBJ1-3, with D unclear. This CDR3 has 17 residues. Germline V gene sequence: CDR1 MNHNY, CDR2 SVGAGI (reference sequence). V was pared by 10 bases and J by 0 bases, with 22 bases between.

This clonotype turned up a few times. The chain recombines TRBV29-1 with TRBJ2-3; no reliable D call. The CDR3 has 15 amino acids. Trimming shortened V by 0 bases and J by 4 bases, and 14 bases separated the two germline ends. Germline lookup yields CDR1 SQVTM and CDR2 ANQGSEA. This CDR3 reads CSVEDRESTADTQYF. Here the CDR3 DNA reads TGCAGCGTTGAAGATAGGGAAAGTACCGCAGATACGCAGTATTTT.

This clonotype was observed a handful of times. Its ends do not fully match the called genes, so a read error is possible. CDR3 region: CASSLDQGANF. The CDR3, as DNA: TGTGCCAGCAGCTTAGACCAGGGGGCAAACTTC. The chain is built from TRBV7-9 and TRBJ2-5, with 8 nucleotides matching TRBD1. Germline CDR1 is SEHNR and CDR2 is FQNEAQ (reference sequence). The CDR3 is made up of 11 amino acids.

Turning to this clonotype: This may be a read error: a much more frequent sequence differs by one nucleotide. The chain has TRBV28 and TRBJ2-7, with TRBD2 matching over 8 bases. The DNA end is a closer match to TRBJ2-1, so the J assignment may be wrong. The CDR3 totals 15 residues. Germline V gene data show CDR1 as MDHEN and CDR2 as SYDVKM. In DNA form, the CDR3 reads TGTGCCAGCAGCCCAGCGGGAGAGTTCTCCTACGAGCAGTTCTTC. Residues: CASSPAGEFSYEQFF.